The rows below give T cell receptor beta chains drawn from one sample of a study of blood T cell repertoires in COVID-19. Profiled with immunoSEQ multiplex PCR; TCRdb holds only in-frame clones, not every one. The repertoire holds approximately 280,000 clones, with approximately 85% as singletons. The sequenced material came from peripheral blood. The receptors were sampled from an older woman with acute or convalescent COVID-19. Each CDR3 is given with its conserved first and last residue. Each record gives: D gene, V gene, clone size, J gene, CDR3 DNA, CDR3 protein. A D gene is named only where the DNA matches it firmly. Size is omitted from some rows. Given values are once, few, many or a class for expanded clones.

TRBD1	TRBV19	NA	TRBJ1-3	TGTGCCAGTAGTCCGCGGACAGGGGGCCAACGAAACACCATATATTTT	CASSPRTGGQRNTIYF
TRBD2	TRBV28	NA	TRBJ2-7	TGTGCCAGCCGGACTAGCGGACCCTACGAGCAGTACTTC	CASRTSGPYEQYF
NA	TRBV24-1	NA	TRBJ2-2	TGTGCCACCAACTCGGCAGGCACCGGGGAGCTGTTTTTT	CATNSAGTGELFF
NA	TRBV19	once	TRBJ1-1	TGTGCCAGTAAGGGGACAAGCAGGGCGGACACTGAAGCTTTCTTT	CASKGTSRADTEAFF
TRBD2	TRBV7-9	NA	TRBJ2-2	TGTGCCAGCCTACTAGCGGCCTCGAACACCGGGGAGCTGTTTTTT	CASLLAASNTGELFF
NA	TRBV5-1	NA	TRBJ1-2	TGCGCCAGCAGCCCCGCGGCCCCAGCTAACTATGGCTACACCTTC	CASSPAAPANYGYTF
NA	TRBV27	NA	TRBJ1-5	TGTGCCAGCAGAATGGCAGGGTCTGGCAATCAGCCCCAGCATTTT	CASRMAGSGNQPQHF
NA	TRBV19	NA	TRBJ2-2	TGTGCCAGTAGTGGTCAGGGAACCGGGGAGCTGTTTTTT	CASSGQGTGELFF
TRBD1	TRBV28	NA	TRBJ1-2	TGTGCCAGCAGTTCCCGCGGACAGGGAACCTATGGCTACACCTTC	CASSSRGQGTYGYTF
TRBD1	TRBV7-3	NA	TRBJ1-6	TGTGCCAGCAGCTCGGGACAGCCCAATTCACCCCTCCACTTT	CASSSGQPNSPLHF
TRBD1	TRBV20-1	NA	TRBJ2-1	TGCAGTGCCACGACAGGGAATGAGCAGTTCTTC	CSATTGNEQFF
TRBD1	TRBV6-5	NA	TRBJ1-1	TGTGCCAGCAGTCCGACAGGGGGGGCTGAAGCTTTCTTT	CASSPTGGAEAFF
NA	TRBV2	NA	TRBJ1-1	TGTGCCAGCAAGGAGGGACGGAACACTGAAGCTTTCTTT	CASKEGRNTEAFF
NA	TRBV7-9	NA	TRBJ1-3	TGTGCCAGCGGGGTCCGGGGCTCTGGAAACACCATATATTTT	CASGVRGSGNTIYF
TRBD2	TRBV30	few	TRBJ2-2	TGTGCCTTAAGCGGGGGCAACACCGGGGAGCTGTTTTTT	CALSGGNTGELFF
NA	TRBV19	NA	TRBJ1-4	TGTGCCTCTTCGAGACCCGGAGATGAAAAACTGTTTTTT	CASSRPGDEKLFF
NA	TRBV3-1/TRBV3-2	NA	TRBJ2-7	TGTGCCAGCACCGACAGTTGGGGCTCCTACGAGCAGTACTTC	CASTDSWGSYEQYF
NA	TRBV30	NA	TRBJ2-3	TGTGCCTGGGGAGAGGGCCAGACTAGGAAAGATACGCAGTATTTT	CAWGEGQTRKDTQYF
TRBD1	TRBV5-4	NA	TRBJ1-2	TGTGCCAGCAGCTTGGGGGGTACCAGACAGGGGAACTATGGCTACACCTTC	CASSLGGTRQGNYGYTF
NA	TRBV25-1	NA	TRBJ2-3	TGTGCCAGCACCCCCGGGGGAATAGCGCAGTATTTT	CASTPGGIAQYF
TRBD1	TRBV19	NA	TRBJ1-5	TGTGCCAGTAGTACAACAGGGGGCCCCCTCAGCAATCAGCCCCAGCATTTT	CASSTTGGPLSNQPQHF
TRBD2	TRBV7-9	NA	TRBJ2-7	TGTGCCAGCAGCCCGGGGGGCTCCTACGAGCAGTACTTC	CASSPGGSYEQYF
NA	TRBV12-3/TRBV12-4	few	TRBJ1-2	TGTGCCAGCAGTTTGAGGGCAGTCTATGGCTACACCTTC	CASSLRAVYGYTF
NA	TRBV4-1	NA	TRBJ2-5	TGCGCCAGCAGCCTCGGTGGAGGGGTGCAAGAGACCCAGTACTTC	CASSLGGGVQETQYF
NA	TRBV2	NA	TRBJ1-3	TGTGCCAGCAGTCCAGCTGGAAACACCATATATTTT	CASSPAGNTIYF
NA	TRBV30	NA	TRBJ1-5	TGTGCCTGGAGGGAGGACAGCTCCAATCAGCCCCAGCATTTT	CAWREDSSNQPQHF
TRBD2	TRBV10-1	NA	TRBJ2-3	TGCGCCAGCAGTCCGGAGGGTGCGGGGGGCCGCACAGATACGCAGTATTTT	CASSPEGAGGRTDTQYF
TRBD1	TRBV10-1	NA	TRBJ2-6	TGCGCCAGCAGCGGACAGGGGACCGGGGCCAACGTCCTGACTTTC	CASSGQGTGANVLTF
TRBD1	TRBV4-1	NA	TRBJ2-7	TGCGCCAGCAGCGCCGGGGTGGGACAGGGCGAGCAGTACTTC	CASSAGVGQGEQYF
TRBD2	TRBV3-1/TRBV3-2	NA	TRBJ2-5	TGTGCCAGCAGCCCCGGACTAGCGGGAGGGGAGACCCAGTACTTC	CASSPGLAGGETQYF
NA	TRBV11-3	NA	TRBJ2-3	TGTGCCAGCAGCTTCGGGGTCTCCTCAGATACGCAGTATTTT	CASSFGVSSDTQYF
TRBD2	TRBV7-3	NA	TRBJ2-3	TGTGCCAGCAGCTTAATTCCAGCGGGGGGATCAGATACGCAGTATTTT	CASSLIPAGGSDTQYF
NA	TRBV19	NA	TRBJ1-1	TGTGCCACCCTCCGGCCGGGATCTGAAGCTTTCTTT	CATLRPGSEAFF
TRBD1	TRBV6-1	NA	TRBJ1-2	TGTGCCAGCAGTGAAAGATGGGGACAGGGGGGTGGCTACACCTTC	CASSERWGQGGGYTF
NA	TRBV14	NA	TRBJ1-2	TGTGCCAGCAGCCAAGAGGTGGGGGCGCGGGGCTACACCTTC	CASSQEVGARGYTF
NA	TRBV18	NA	TRBJ1-1	TGTGCCAGCTCACTGGAACTCAGGGTAACGAACACTGAAGCTTTCTTT	CASSLELRVTNTEAFF
NA	TRBV18	NA	TRBJ1-2	TGTGCCAGCGGCAGGGCTAACTATGGCTACACCTTC	CASGRANYGYTF
NA	TRBV19	NA	TRBJ2-3	TGTGCCAGTTCCAAGGGGGGGGCTAGCACAGATACGCAGTATTTT	CASSKGGASTDTQYF
NA	TRBV7-8	NA	TRBJ1-4	TGTGCCAGCAGCGGGCGACGGCTTACTAATGAAAAACTGTTTTTT	CASSGRRLTNEKLFF
TRBD2	TRBV12-5	NA	TRBJ2-7	TGTGCTAGTGGTTTAAGACTAGCGGGGGGGCATCACTACGAGCAGTACTTC	CASGLRLAGGHHYEQYF
TRBD1	TRBV5-1	NA	TRBJ1-1	TGCGCCAGCCATCAGGCAGGGGGTACTGAAGCTTTCTTT	CASHQAGGTEAFF
NA	TRBV6-6	NA	TRBJ1-1	TGTGCCAGCACCCTAAGGGGGTCGAACACTGAAGCTTTCTTT	CASTLRGSNTEAFF
NA	TRBV7-2	once	TRBJ2-5	TGTGCCAGCAGCCCAGGGGGGCGGGGGGTCGGAGAGACCCAGTACTTC	CASSPGGRGVGETQYF
NA	TRBV2	NA	TRBJ2-2	TGTGCCAGCAGTGATCGGAGACTTGACACCGGGGAGCTGTTTTTT	CASSDRRLDTGELFF
NA	TRBV2	NA	TRBJ2-3	TGTGCCAGCAACCTAAACCGTCCAGGGGGCACAGATACGCAGTATTTT	CASNLNRPGGTDTQYF
TRBD1	TRBV19	NA	TRBJ2-1	TGTGCCAGTACTAAATACCAGGGGGCCGCCTACAATGAGCAGTTCTTC	CASTKYQGAAYNEQFF
NA	TRBV15	NA	TRBJ2-5	TGTGCCACCAGCCGCGGAGGGGCTAGCGCCCGTCAAGAGACCCAGTACTTC	CATSRGGASARQETQYF
NA	TRBV10-3	few	TRBJ1-2	TGTGCCATCAGTGGAACACCTAACTATGGCTACACCTTC	CAISGTPNYGYTF